This entry features one TCR beta chain sequence. Its antigen target is currently unknown. Within one base of it there is no much larger clone, and no base qualities were kept. In total, 630 or so healthy bone marrow donors made up the cohort. At the time of sampling, every cohort member was nominally healthy, though immune exposures that went unrecorded were likely present. The donor was CMV seropositive and was included in the group of approximately 310 seropositive cohort members. A peripheral blood sample was collected from each donor, and TCR beta sequencing was performed on peripheral blood mononuclear cells. The Qiagen DNeasy Blood Extraction Kit was used to extract genomic DNA from the blood cell samples. Library preparation was by the immunoSEQ multiplex PCR assay. For the multiplex PCR, a mixture combining 60 forward primers for TCR Vbeta segments and 13 reverse primers for TCR Jbeta segments was used. A multiplex PCR assay on genomic DNA amplified the CDR3 region of rearranged TCR beta genes. The amplified TCR beta libraries were sequenced on the Illumina HiSeq System as 87-base-pair reads. Processing in the source paper ran as follows. In a later analysis, some 80 million unique TCR beta chains were counted across the 500 to 700 repertoires, and around 10 million of these chains were shared by at least two donors. A nearest-neighbor algorithm error-corrected the raw reads and collapsed the reads into unique sequences, merging closely related sequences to remove PCR and sequencing errors. Alignment of CDR3 sequences to IMGT reference sequences was used to assign V, D and J gene segments. For a sequence to be retained, a match of at least six nucleotides to both a V gene segment and a J gene segment was required. Rearrangements were classified as productive when the CDR3 lacked stop codons and remained in frame with V and J, and all other rearrangements were classified as non-productive. CDR3 was defined by IMGT convention, running from the second conserved V-encoded cysteine to the conserved J-encoded phenylalanine. Sequences without an unambiguous match to a single V gene segment were excluded from the earlier analysis of 500 to 700 of the donors. In an earlier analysis of roughly 500 of the donors, V segments were called functional above 56.7% productive rearrangements and were called segregating when the between-donor standard deviation exceeded 5%. A statistical classification framework was built to diagnose cytomegalovirus status from the catalog of TCR beta chain sequences. In a later analysis, V and J genes were assigned by comparing TCR nucleotide sequences against IMGT/GENE-DB human TR gene sequences. The TCRdist pipeline was used in a later analysis to assign CDR3 sequences and most-parsimonious VDJ recombination scenarios. A later analysis defined each TCR beta chain by its CDR3 amino acid sequence plus V-gene family, and excluded reads lacking a unique V-gene family. As a way to deal with suspected cross-contamination and a sequencing artifact, a later analysis dropped roughly 620 nucleotide sequences that were highly shared and had low generation probability. In a later analysis, a clonal expansion index for each public chain was calculated from normalized within-repertoire ranks of inferred template counts. Generation probabilities in a later analysis came from a VDJ recombination model fitted to out-of-frame rearrangements, and those results were checked against IGoR. Hypergeometric tests were used in a later analysis to score TCR-TCR, TCR-HLA and TCR-CMV co-occurrence, with a repertoire-size bias correction applied to the TCR pairs. A later analysis estimated false discovery rates by permuting HLA or CMV assignments 20 times. In a later analysis, co-occurring TCRs were grouped using DBSCAN, and TCRdist sequence similarity was added for clustering within HLA-allele-positive subsets. Repertoires with fewer than 30,000 or more than 120,000 public chains, plus five repertoires with anomalous nucleotide sharing, were excluded from co-occurrence clustering. TCRdb mirrors the immuneACCESS table, restricted to in-frame sequences. Some clones are absent from its copies; in checked studies, under half trace to an unresolved V gene, and the reason for the others is unknown. The V and J calls and clone size come from that table; D and trimming were worked out from the DNA. The sample contains some 100,000 clones, about 75% of them found a single time. The ten largest clones add up to around 12% of the sample.

The entry originates in a study of cytomegalovirus exposure and HLA in healthy donors (TCRdb year 2017). Describing the broader study: According to an earlier analysis of several hundred of the donors, about 179 million T cells yielded 90 million to 140 million unique TCR beta sequences and more than 250 Gb of sequence data. An early release covering roughly 640 HLA-typed donors comprised approximately 300 gigabases of sequencing data and approximately 80 million unique TCR sequences. Among the approximately 400 genotyped donors, roughly 80% belonged to the genetic ancestry cluster associated with self-reported Caucasian donors. The study was designed to test whether signatures of past pathogen exposure could be identified by cataloging public T cell receptors. Using immunosequencing, the study profiled T cell repertoires from approximately 700 subjects and related those repertoires to cytomegalovirus serostatus. Besides the first cohort of around 670 subjects, a separate validation cohort made up of 95 to 150 different subjects was used. The study combined high-throughput TCR immunosequencing, statistical association of individual TCRs with disease status, and machine learning to predict cytomegalovirus infection status. To study patterns of TCR occurrence, a later analysis re-analyzed previously published TCR beta repertoires from 600 to 750 donors and added high-resolution HLA genotyping. Rather than drawing on any new phenotypic data, the later analysis identified candidate immune exposures from TCR beta sequences and the way those sequences occurred across donors. In an earlier analysis of 550 to 700 of the donors, high-throughput TCR beta sequencing was used to judge whether each TCR beta V gene segment behaved as functional or pseudogenic. Donor age, sex, ethnicity and CMV serostatus were collected together with the repertoire data. Genome-wide SNP genotypes for about three fifths of the roughly 670 donors were used in a later genetic analysis, which treated that subset as a discovery cohort. Every repertoire in the discovery cohort had been generated on one and the same sequencing platform. HLA typing covered class I and class II loci at four-digit resolution. The number of typed donors differed by locus: roughly 620-640 for A, B, C, DRB1 and DQB1; approximately 520 for DQA1; 606 for DPA1; and 400 to 480 for DPB1. Roughly five DR-DQ haplotypes were handled as single units for association and clustering because linkage in the cohort was strong. On average, roughly 240,000 unique TCR beta nucleotide sequences were sequenced per donor among several hundred genotyped donors of the cohort, with about 19% of those sequences being non-productive.

Paper-wide results and their limitations: Three of the identified cytomegalovirus-associated TCR beta chains were confirmed in vitro to be specific for cytomegalovirus antigens. An earlier analysis of around 540 of the donors showed that most TCR beta V segments appeared in productive rearrangements either about 87% or about 30% of the time, which broadly matched IMGT annotations. According to a later analysis, parvovirus B19, influenza, CMV and Epstein-Barr virus appeared linked to several top co-occurrence clusters. The earlier analysis of a few hundred of the donors excluded 15 to 20 rarely observed V segments, including chromosome 9 orphons, because counts were too low. A later analysis found that HLA-associated TCR beta chains were more clonally expanded and had lower generation probabilities than equally common non-associated chains. A total of about 180 TCR beta chains were listed by the study as associated with cytomegalovirus. HLA typing was unavailable for some donors at each locus, so association tests used only the typed subset. At a false discovery rate of 0.05, a later analysis linked fewer than 20,000 TCR beta sequences to specific HLA alleles. Immune exposure information for the cohort was limited to CMV serostatus. Most TCR sequences were seen in very few donors, while some public TCRs were found in many individuals. A further reported finding was that TCR beta sequences accurately predicted the HLA-A and HLA-B alleles for most subjects in the first cohort. It was suggested by the authors that the approach could potentially be generalized to other disease states and immunological phenotypes. A group of highly shared sequence variants was considered likely to be a technical artifact of the sequencing pipeline. The classifier was reported to diagnose cytomegalovirus status with high specificity and sensitivity in both the original and validation cohorts. In a later genetic analysis, a missense DCLRE1C variant was associated with V-gene and J-gene trimming of TCR beta chains, and the association was replicated in an independent cohort. Because the 87-base-pair reads could not distinguish some IMGT-functional V segments, including TRBV6-2 and TRBV6-3, those segments were excluded. Assigning TCR associations to individual alleles was difficult when HLA alleles, especially DR and DQ, strongly co-occurred. In a later analysis, the rate of TCR association differed among HLA loci, with DRB1 alleles having the most associated TCRs and HLA-C alleles having the fewest. Most CMV-associated TCR beta chains appeared to be HLA-restricted in a later analysis, and the HLA associations seemed to be driven largely by CMV exposure. Only TCR beta chains were sequenced in this cohort, and the absence of alpha or paired-chain data limited detectable features. Compared with the 666-donor mean, donors in an Asian-associated ancestry cluster had fewer N-insertions in productive TCRs, according to a later genetic analysis. Correlated functional status among segregating V segments might reflect linkage disequilibrium, but an unknown experimental factor could not be ruled out. The presence/absence analyses assumed that sequencing depth was roughly uniform across donors, and that assumption may not be true.

From the germline V gene, CDR1 is MGHDK and CDR2 is SYGVNS. The CDR3 starts with the cysteine, ends with the phenylalanine, and has 13 residues. Only the CDR3 DNA stays, 39 bases, in frame from base 1. The receptor chain draws on TRBV25-1 and TRBJ1-5; TRBD1 is a possible D gene, resting on 5 matching bases. The receptor's source is a woman in her forties in good health and CMV-seropositive. The specimen sequenced was PBMCs. For the CDR3, the sequence is CASSQGFFQPQHF. The DNA sequence is given as TGTGCAAGCTCCCAGGGATTTTTTCAGCCCCAGCATTTT. With the portions outside the CDR3 filled from the reference TRBV25-1 and TRBJ1-5 genes, the complete variable region becomes EADIYQTPRYLVIGTGKKITLECSQTMGHDKMYWYQQDPGMELHLIHYSYGVNSTEKGDLSSESTVSRIRTEHFPLTLESARPSHTSQYLCASSQGFFQPQHFGDGTRLSIL.